The T cell receptor beta chain under discussion was sequenced for a study of chemoradiotherapy in HPV16-positive cancers. The CDR3 sequence is 15 residues long. In germline, CDR1 is SGHTA, CDR2 FQGNSA. With V trimmed by 5 bases and J by 6 bases, 9 bases remained unmatched. Libraries were prepared by immunoSEQ multiplex PCR; TCRdb keeps only in-frame clonotypes and omits some of them. The repertoire includes 45,000 to 60,000 clones, 90% of them detected once, and under 3.5% sits in the top ten. Study results and caveats: Only a couple of HPV16-positive patients supplied the functional HPV-specificity definition.

With regard to this clone: Its antigen is not known.

This chain joins TRBV7-2 and TRBJ2-1; 8 bases align to TRBD2. The material sequenced was blood, taken from a patient who underwent chemoradiotherapy. This clonotype originated in a human donor with HPV-associated anogenital cancer. The CDR3 sequence is CASSLTIAGSNEQFF. The CDR3 bases are TGTGCCAGCAGCCTAACTATAGCGGGGTCCAATGAGCAGTTCTTC.